This TCR beta chain originates from a study of identical twins. Study-level results: Twins' excess sharing was less marked for out-of-frame beta sequences. High-abundance cord blood beta clonotypes had fewer insertions; memory repertoires showed none.

TCRdb passed the 5' RACE reads through MiXCR, listing each CDR3 protein once. The sample carries about 690,000 distinct CDR3 sequences, approximately 6.1% recorded once. CDR3 length equals 17 residues. The germline V gene has CDR1 SGHRS and CDR2 YFSETQ. Unmatched junction bases numbered 11, after V lost 4 bases and J lost 8 bases. This clonotype occurred many times. The antigen is not known. Sequenced sample: naive T cells sorted from blood. This receptor was taken from a man between 18 and 35 years old in good health. This chain links TRBV5-1 with TRBJ2-1, with 14 nucleotides matching TRBD2. The CDR3 loop reads CASSLIPGLAGGDEQFF. The DNA of the CDR3 is TGCGCCAGCAGCCTAATTCCCGGACTAGCGGGAGGCGATGAGCAGTTCTTC.